This TCR beta chain originates from a study of T cell changes during pregnancy in multiple sclerosis. The V and J ends lost 3 bases and 4 bases respectively, with 10 bases between them. Germline CDR1 LNHDA, CDR2 SQIVND (reference sequence). This CDR3 has 14 amino acids. Only in-frame clones appear in the TCRdb table, and some are missing; sequencing was by immunoSEQ multiplex PCR. The sample records under 75,000 clones, under 95% being singletons. This chain joins TRBV19 and TRBJ1-5; no definite D call. The receptor was isolated from a female donor in good health, enrolled as a control in a pregnancy study. Sequencing was performed on peripheral blood, taken in the third trimester of pregnancy. CDR3 in DNA: TGTGCCAGTAGTATGCGGGATAAGAATCAGCCCCAGCATTTT. Amino acids: CASSMRDKNQPQHF.